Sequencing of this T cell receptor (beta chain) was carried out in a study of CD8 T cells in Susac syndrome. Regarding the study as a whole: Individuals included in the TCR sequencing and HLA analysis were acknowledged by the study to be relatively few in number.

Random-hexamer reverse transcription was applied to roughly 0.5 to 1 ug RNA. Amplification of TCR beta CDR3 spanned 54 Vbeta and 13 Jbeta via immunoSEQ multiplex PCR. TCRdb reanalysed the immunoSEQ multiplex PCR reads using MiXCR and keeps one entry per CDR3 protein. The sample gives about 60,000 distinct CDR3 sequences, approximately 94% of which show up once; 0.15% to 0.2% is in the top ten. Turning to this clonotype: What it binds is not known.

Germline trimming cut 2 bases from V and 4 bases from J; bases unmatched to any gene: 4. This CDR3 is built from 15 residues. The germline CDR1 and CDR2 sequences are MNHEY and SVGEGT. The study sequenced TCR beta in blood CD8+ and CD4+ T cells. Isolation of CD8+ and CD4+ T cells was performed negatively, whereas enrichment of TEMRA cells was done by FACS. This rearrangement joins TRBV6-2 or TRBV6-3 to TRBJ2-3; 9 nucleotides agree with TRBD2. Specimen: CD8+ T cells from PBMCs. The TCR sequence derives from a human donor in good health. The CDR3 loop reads CASSYGGGAADTQYF. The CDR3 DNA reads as TGTGCCAGCAGTTACGGCGGGGGGGCCGCAGATACGCAGTATTTT.